A single sample gave rise to the 17 T cell receptor beta chains below, sequenced in a study of identical twins (dated by TCRdb to 2016 to 2017). Libraries came from 5' RACE. The sequencer listed for this sample is Illumina HiSeq 2000. The raw public reads went through TCRdb reprocessing: fastp at Q25, MiXCR clone calling, in-frame beta chains kept. For every CDR3 protein sequence, its rows merge into one entry that carries the most common genes and DNA. This sample has around 200,000 distinct CDR3 sequences in its table, and roughly 10% of those were observed once. The ten biggest clones cover about 5% of the sample. Source material: memory (CD45RO+) T cells sorted from blood. The sample's cell subset or site label, decoded: CD45RO+ enriched T cells. These receptors all stem from a woman between 18 and 29 years old in good health.

At least ten counts were recorded for this clonotype. The genes are TRBV29-1 and TRBJ2-3, with a possible D match to TRBD2 (6 bases). The CDR3 has 13 amino acids. Germline V gene sequence: CDR1 SQVTM, CDR2 ANQGSEA. V dropped 7 bases and J dropped 0 bases, with 11 bases sitting between them. CDR3 region: CSAGTSSTDTQYF. The DNA of the CDR3 is TGCAGCGCCGGGACTTCCAGCACAGATACGCAGTATTTT.

This clonotype was seen ten or more times. This chain's CDR3 is CASSQISGRTSYNEQFF. For the CDR3, the DNA is TGTGCCAGCAGCCAAATTAGCGGGAGGACCTCCTACAATGAGCAGTTCTTC. V usage is TRBV28 and J usage is TRBJ2-1; 10 nucleotides line up with TRBD2. Losses at the gene ends were 6 bases for V and 0 bases for J; bases not matched to a gene: 8. CDR1 and CDR2 (germline): MDHEN, SYDVKM. This CDR3 contains 17 residues.

The V and J genes are TRBV6-5 and TRBJ2-3, with D unresolved. The CDR3 covers 16 residues. The germline V gene encodes CDR1 MNHEY and CDR2 SVGAGI. V dropped 0 bases and J dropped 4 bases, with 14 bases sitting between them. CDR3 loop: CASSYSRRTAADTQYF. The CDR3, as DNA: TGTGCCAGCAGTTACTCGAGGCGCACAGCCGCAGATACGCAGTATTTT.

The V and J genes are TRBV6-1 and TRBJ2-1; D may be TRBD2 (6 bases). Trimming took 6 bases from V and 8 from J, leaving 23 bases between them. CDR3 size: 16 residues. Germline-derived CDR1 and CDR2 are MNHNS and SASEGT. The CDR3 region is CASSTTDSGAADEQFF. DNA of the CDR3: TGTGCCAGCAGCACGACCGATTCGGGAGCTGCAGATGAGCAGTTCTTC.

There are many counts of this clonotype. V is TRBV5-1 and J is TRBJ2-7; 7 bases agree with TRBD1. This CDR3 region has 16 residues. From germline, CDR1 is SGHRS and CDR2 YFSETQ. V was clipped by 2 bases and J by 2 bases; unmatched bases: 10. In nucleotides, the CDR3 is TGCGCCAGCAGCTTATTAGGGACAGAAGGAGCCTACGAGCAGTACTTC. Translated, it gives CASSLLGTEGAYEQYF.

There are many counts of this clonotype. The chain links TRBV20-1 to TRBJ2-3; TRBD1 or TRBD2 may be the D gene (5 bases each). V lost 6 bases to trimming and J lost 6 bases, with 16 bases between them. This CDR3 region has 13 residues. In germline, CDR1 is DFQATT, CDR2 SNEGSKA (reference sequence). CDR3 region: CSATPGLTDTQYF. The DNA for the CDR3 is TGCAGTGCAACACCGGGGCTCACGGATACGCAGTATTTT.

This clonotype was seen ten or more times. V usage is TRBV12-3 or TRBV12-4 and J usage is TRBJ1-3; 9 bases are a match to TRBD1. This CDR3 has 15 amino acids. With V trimmed by 6 bases and J by 3 bases, 6 bases remained unmatched. The CDR3 region has the DNA TGTGCCAGCAGACCACAGGGGGCTCATGGAAACACCATATATTTT. This sequence encodes CASRPQGAHGNTIYF.

The CDR3 DNA follows: TGTGCCAGCCGCCGGGGAGCCCGGTGGTCTGAAAAACTGTTTTTT. As protein: CASRRGARWSEKLFF. This chain uses TRBV12-3 or TRBV12-4 with TRBJ1-4; no reliable D call. V lost 8 bases, J lost 7 bases, and 20 bases lay in between. This CDR3 is 15 amino acids long.

The CDR3 bases are TGCAGTGCTTCCTCGGGACAGGGGAAAGGAGAGCAGTACTTC. Protein product: CSASSGQGKGEQYF. The V call is TRBV20-1, the J call TRBJ2-7; 10 bases are shared with TRBD1. V shed 5 bases and J 7 bases; nucleotides not matched to a gene: 11. The germline V gene has CDR1 DFQATT and CDR2 SNEGSKA (reference sequence). The CDR3 contains 14 residues.

The V and J genes are TRBV20-1 and TRBJ2-1; D not resolved. Germline V lookup: CDR1 DFQATT, CDR2 SNEGSKA (reference sequence). The CDR3 contains 12 residues. V lost 5 bases, J lost 7 bases, and 12 bases lay in between. This CDR3 is CSAGVVRNEQFF. CDR3 DNA: TGCAGTGCTGGGGTTGTCCGGAATGAGCAGTTCTTC.

This chain connects TRBV20-1 to TRBJ2-3; tentative D call: TRBD2 (5 bases). Germline V gives CDR1 DFQATT, CDR2 SNEGSKA (reference sequence). The CDR3 covers 16 residues. V was trimmed by 0 bases and J by 4 bases, leaving 17 bases between them. The CDR3: CSARDKRDRAADTQYF. For the CDR3, the DNA is TGCAGTGCTAGAGATAAGAGGGATAGAGCAGCAGATACGCAGTATTTT.

In this sample, this clonotype turned up many times. The gene calls are TRBV7-9 and TRBJ2-7; perhaps D is TRBD1 or TRBD2 (6 bases each). The CDR3 has 13 residues. Germline CDR1 SEHNR, CDR2 FQNEAQ (reference sequence). V was shortened by 5 bases and J by 7 bases, with 15 bases between the two germline ends. The CDR3 reads CASSDPGAEEQYF. DNA of the CDR3: TGTGCCAGCAGCGACCCGGGGGCGGAAGAGCAGTACTTC.

V and J are TRBV10-2 and TRBJ2-7; D not resolved. This CDR3 has 13 residues. Germline V gene data show CDR1 as WSHSY and CDR2 as SAAADI. The V end lost 0 bases, the J end lost 3 bases, and 6 bases lay between the germline ends. This chain's CDR3 is CASSESALYEQYF. The DNA of the CDR3 is TGCGCCAGCAGTGAGTCGGCCCTCTACGAGCAGTACTTC.

The J gene is TRBJ2-7, the V gene TRBV7-9; D assignment may be TRBD1 or TRBD2 (5 bases each). The CDR3 is 14 residues long. Germline CDR1 and CDR2: SEHNR and FQNEAQ (reference sequence). Between the trimmed V and J ends, which lost 5 bases and 0 bases, there was a span of 11 bases. CDR3: CASSRGLSSYEQYF. In DNA, the CDR3 is TGTGCCAGCAGCCGGGGCCTGAGCTCCTACGAGCAGTACTTC.

This clonotype was counted only a few times. V usage is TRBV7-2 and J usage is TRBJ1-2, with D possibly matching TRBD1 (6 bases). The CDR3 spans 14 residues. Trimming took off 0 bases at V and 4 bases at J, with 9 bases between the two ends. The V gene's germline CDR1 is SGHTA and CDR2 FQGNSA. The CDR3 loop is CASSLAGGGYGYTF. CDR3 bases: TGTGCCAGCAGCTTAGCAGGGGGAGGCTATGGCTACACCTTC.

There are a few counts of this clonotype. The chain couples TRBV12-3 or TRBV12-4 to TRBJ1-1, with D unclear. The CDR3 is 14 residues long. Trimming took off 6 bases at V and 1 base at J, with 12 bases between the two ends. The CDR3 nucleotides read TGTGCCAGCAGCTCGTTGGCGGGGAACACTGAAGCTTTCTTT. Translation: CASSSLAGNTEAFF.

V gene TRBV4-3 combines with J gene TRBJ2-1; TRBD1 is a possible D gene (5 bases). The ends were cut back, 0 bases at V and 3 bases at J, with 12 bases in the middle. The CDR3 has 16 amino acids. Germline CDR1 and CDR2: LGHNA and YSLEER. The CDR3 is CASSQEGPKGYNEQFF. The CDR3 bases are TGCGCCAGCAGCCAAGAGGGGCCGAAGGGCTACAATGAGCAGTTCTTC.